The entry below gives a single T cell receptor beta chain sequence along with its context. This entry belongs to a study of OX40 agonist ivuxolimab in advanced cancers. Produced via immunoSEQ multiplex PCR; TCRdb's table is partial and in-frame only. The top ten clones hold about 20% of a sample with approximately 39,000 clones, roughly 81% of them seen once. Germline trimming cut 4 bases from V and 5 bases from J; bases unmatched to any gene: 9. The CDR3 contains 16 residues. The germline V gene has CDR1 LNHNV and CDR2 YYDKDF (reference sequence). The genes are TRBV15 and TRBJ1-3, with 9 positions matching TRBD1. The starting material was CD4+ or CD8+ T cells sorted from blood, obtained in a trial of the OX40 agonist ivuxolimab. This TCR came from an adult with an advanced solid tumor such as melanoma, head and neck, liver or kidney cancer. Here the CDR3 reads CATSTVGTGTRNTIYF. The CDR3 coding sequence is TGTGCCACCAGCACCGTTGGGACAGGGACACGAAACACCATATATTTT.